This TCR beta chain was retrieved from a study of blood T cell repertoires in COVID-19. V was pared by 5 bases and J by 6 bases, with 11 bases of the junction left unmatched. Germline V gives CDR1 SGHVS, CDR2 FQNEAQ. The CDR3 runs to 15 residues. Only in-frame clones appear in the TCRdb table, and some are missing; sequencing was by immunoSEQ multiplex PCR. This sample has under 300,000 clones, with approximately 91% found just once. The clonotype was recovered from a woman younger than 45 with acute or convalescent COVID-19. The rearrangement links TRBV7-8 to TRBJ2-7; TRBD1 agrees at 9 bases. Sequences were obtained from peripheral blood. The CDR3 DNA reads TGTGCCAGCAGCAAAGCCGGGACAGGGTTGGGCGAGCAGTACTTC. Amino acids: CASSKAGTGLGEQYF.